The subject of this entry is one T cell receptor (beta chain). Authors' analysis steps: By means of reference gene primer amplification, nucleated cell counts were estimated. The data were produced by immunoSEQ multiplex PCR, yet TCRdb's version contains in-frame clones alone and is incomplete. V and J calls and clone size are copied from that table; D and trimming were computed from the DNA. Here the sample spans approximately 200,000 clones, about 90% being singletons. The source of the sample is a study of blood T cell repertoires in COVID-19. Study as a whole: Specimens from acute and convalescent COVID-19 originated in the United States, Italy and Spain.

Individuals drawn from 24 US areas were about 18 to 100 years old. Recovered Cohort 3 donors showed two negative PCRs, clearance, or symptom resolution. The source is a woman younger than 45 who had recovered from COVID-19. The sequenced sample consisted of PBMCs or T cells enriched from blood (not recorded which).

CDR3 DNA sequence: TGTGCCAGCAGTGAAACAGGGAAAGGAAACACCATATATTTT. Translated: CASSETGKGNTIYF. The V gene is TRBV25-1, the J gene TRBJ1-3; the D gene is possibly TRBD1 (6 bases). CDR1 is MGHDK and CDR2 is SYGVNS in the germline V gene. The V end lost 2 bases, the J end lost 4 bases, and 9 bases lay between the germline ends. The CDR3 is 14 amino acids.